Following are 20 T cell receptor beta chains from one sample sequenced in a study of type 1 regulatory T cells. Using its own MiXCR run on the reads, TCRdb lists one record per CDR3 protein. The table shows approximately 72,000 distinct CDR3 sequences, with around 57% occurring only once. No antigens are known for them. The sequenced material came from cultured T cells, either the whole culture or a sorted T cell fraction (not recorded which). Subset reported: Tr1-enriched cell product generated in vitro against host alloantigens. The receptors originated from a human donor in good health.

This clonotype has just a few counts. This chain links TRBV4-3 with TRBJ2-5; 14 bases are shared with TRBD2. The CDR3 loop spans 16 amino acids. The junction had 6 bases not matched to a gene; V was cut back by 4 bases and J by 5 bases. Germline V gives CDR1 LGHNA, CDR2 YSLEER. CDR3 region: CASSRLAGGSGETQYF. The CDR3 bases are TGCGCCAGCAGCCGACTAGCGGGAGGGTCTGGGGAGACCCAGTACTTC.

As DNA, the CDR3 is TGCAGTGCTAGACGGGGCGCCGGGCAGGGCTATGGAACTGAAGCTTTCTTT. The encoded protein is CSARRGAGQGYGTEAFF. The chain uses TRBV20-1 and TRBJ1-1, with a possible D match to TRBD1 (5 bases). The CDR3 loop spans 17 amino acids. The germline gives CDR1 DFQATT, CDR2 SNEGSKA (reference sequence). Trimming pared 2 bases from V and 5 bases from J, leaving 24 bases between.

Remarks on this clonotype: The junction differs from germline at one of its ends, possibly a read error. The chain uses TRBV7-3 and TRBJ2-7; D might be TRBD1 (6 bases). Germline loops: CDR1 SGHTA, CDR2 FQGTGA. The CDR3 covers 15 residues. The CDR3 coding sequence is TGCGCCAGCAGCTTAAATGGCAGGGGAACCCACGAGCAGTACTTC. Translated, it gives CASSLNGRGTHEQYF.

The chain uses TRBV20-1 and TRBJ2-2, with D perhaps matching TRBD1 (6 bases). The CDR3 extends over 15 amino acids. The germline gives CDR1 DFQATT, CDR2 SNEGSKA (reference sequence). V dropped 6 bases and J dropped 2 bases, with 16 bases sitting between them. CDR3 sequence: CSATPRGLNTGELFF. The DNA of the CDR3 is TGCAGTGCAACTCCCAGGGGTCTTAACACCGGGGAGCTGTTTTTT.

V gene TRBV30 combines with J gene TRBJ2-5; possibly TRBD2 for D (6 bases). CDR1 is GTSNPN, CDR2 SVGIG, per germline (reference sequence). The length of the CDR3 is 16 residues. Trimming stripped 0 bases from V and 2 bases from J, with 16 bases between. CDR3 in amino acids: CAWSVLPGATQETQYF. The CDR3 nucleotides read TGTGCCTGGAGTGTACTCCCGGGAGCAACTCAAGAGACCCAGTACTTC. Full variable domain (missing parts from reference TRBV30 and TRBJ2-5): SQTIHQWPATLVQPVGSPLSLECTVEGTSNPNLYWYRQAAGRGLQLLFYSVGIGQISSEVPQNLSASRPQDRQFILSSKKLLLSDSGFYLCAWSVLPGATQETQYFGPGTRLLVL.

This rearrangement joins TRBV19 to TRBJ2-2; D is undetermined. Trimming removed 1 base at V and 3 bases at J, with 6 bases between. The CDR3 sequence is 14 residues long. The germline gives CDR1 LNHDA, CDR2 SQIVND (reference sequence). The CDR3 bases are TGTGCCAGTAGTATAGGACCATACACCGGGGAGCTGTTTTTT. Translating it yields CASSIGPYTGELFF.

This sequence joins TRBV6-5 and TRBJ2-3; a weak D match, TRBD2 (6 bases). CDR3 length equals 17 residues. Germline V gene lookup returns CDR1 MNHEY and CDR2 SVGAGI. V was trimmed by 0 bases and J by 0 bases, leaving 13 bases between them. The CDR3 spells CASSYSAARESTDTQYF. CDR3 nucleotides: TGTGCCAGCAGTTACTCGGCCGCGCGGGAAAGCACAGATACGCAGTATTTT.

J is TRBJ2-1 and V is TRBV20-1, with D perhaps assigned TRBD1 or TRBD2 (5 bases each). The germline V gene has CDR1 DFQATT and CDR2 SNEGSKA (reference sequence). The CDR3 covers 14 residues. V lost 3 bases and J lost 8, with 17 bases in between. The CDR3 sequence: CSASISGLAHEQFF. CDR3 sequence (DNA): TGCAGTGCTAGTATCTCGGGGCTTGCCCATGAGCAGTTCTTC.

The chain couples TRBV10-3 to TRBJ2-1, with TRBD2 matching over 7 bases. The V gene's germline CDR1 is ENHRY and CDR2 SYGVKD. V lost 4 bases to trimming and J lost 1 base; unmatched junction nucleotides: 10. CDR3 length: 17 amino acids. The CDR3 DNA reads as TGTGCCATCAGTGGTTTAAGCGGGACTACGTCCTACAATGAGCAGTTCTTC. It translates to CAISGLSGTTSYNEQFF.

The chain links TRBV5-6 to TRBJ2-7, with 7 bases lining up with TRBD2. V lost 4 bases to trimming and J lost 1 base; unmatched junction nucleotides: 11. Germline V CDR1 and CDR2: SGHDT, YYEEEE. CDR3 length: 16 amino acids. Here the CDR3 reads CASSRPRDYFSYEQYF. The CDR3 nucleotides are TGTGCCAGCAGCCGGCCCCGGGACTACTTTTCCTACGAGCAGTACTTC.

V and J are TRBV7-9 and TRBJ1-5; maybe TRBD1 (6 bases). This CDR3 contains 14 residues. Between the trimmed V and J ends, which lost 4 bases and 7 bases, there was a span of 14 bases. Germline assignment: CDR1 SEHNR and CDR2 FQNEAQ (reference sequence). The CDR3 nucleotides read TGTGCCAGCAGCTGGGGGCAGGGTCAACAGCCCCAGCATTTT. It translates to CASSWGQGQQPQHF.

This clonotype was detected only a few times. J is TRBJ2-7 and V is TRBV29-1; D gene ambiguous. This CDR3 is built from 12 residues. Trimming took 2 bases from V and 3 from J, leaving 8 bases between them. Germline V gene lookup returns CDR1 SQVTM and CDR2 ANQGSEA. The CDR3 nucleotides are TGCAGCGTTGAAACCCCTAGCTACGAGCAGTACTTC. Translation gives CSVETPSYEQYF.

The CDR3 region has the DNA TGTGCCAGCAGCTTAGCGGGAGGCCCAGGCTCCTACAATGAGCAGTTCTTC. Amino acids: CASSLAGGPGSYNEQFF. The chain combines TRBV7-9 with TRBJ2-1; weak D call: TRBD2 (6 bases). This CDR3 has 17 residues. Trimming took off 0 bases at V and 0 bases at J, with 12 bases between the two ends. Germline loops: CDR1 SEHNR, CDR2 FQNEAQ (reference sequence). The whole variable domain, remainder taken from reference TRBV7-9 and TRBJ2-1, is DTGVSQNPRHKITKRGQNVTFRCDPISEHNRLYWYRQTLGQGPEFLTYFQNEAQLEKSRLLSDRFSAERPKGSFSTLEIQRTEQGDSAMYLCASSLAGGPGSYNEQFFGPGTRLTVL.

Written as DNA, the CDR3 is TGTGCCAGCAGCTTAGGACTAGCGGGAGGGCAAGAGACCCAGTACTTC. Translated, it gives CASSLGLAGGQETQYF. The chain uses TRBV7-2 and TRBJ2-5; 14 nucleotides match TRBD2. The V gene end was trimmed by 1 base and the J gene end by 2 bases; junction bases not matched to a gene: 0. This CDR3 is 16 amino acids long. Per germline, CDR1 SGHTA and CDR2 FQGNSA.

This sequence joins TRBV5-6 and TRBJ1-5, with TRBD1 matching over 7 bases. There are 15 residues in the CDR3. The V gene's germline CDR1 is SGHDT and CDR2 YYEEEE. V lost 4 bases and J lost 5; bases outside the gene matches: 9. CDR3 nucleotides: TGTGCCAGCAGCAGTAGCGGACAGGTCTATCAGCCCCAGCATTTT. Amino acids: CASSSSGQVYQPQHF.

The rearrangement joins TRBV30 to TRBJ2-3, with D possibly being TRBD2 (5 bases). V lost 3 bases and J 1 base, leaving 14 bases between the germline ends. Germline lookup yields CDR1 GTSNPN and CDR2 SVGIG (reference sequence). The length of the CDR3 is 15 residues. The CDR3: CAWSALGRGTDTQYF. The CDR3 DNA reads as TGTGCCTGGAGCGCCCTAGGGAGAGGCACAGATACGCAGTATTTT.

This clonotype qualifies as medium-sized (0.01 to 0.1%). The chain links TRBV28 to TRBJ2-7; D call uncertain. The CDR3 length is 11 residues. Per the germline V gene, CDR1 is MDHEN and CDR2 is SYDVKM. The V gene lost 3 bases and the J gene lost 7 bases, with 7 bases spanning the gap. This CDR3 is CASSLELEQYF. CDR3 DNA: TGTGCCAGCAGTTTGGAATTGGAGCAGTACTTC.

CDR3 coding DNA: TGTGCCAGCAGCTTGTCTCGGGACAGGGGCAACACCGGGGAGCTGTTTTTT. Encoded protein: CASSLSRDRGNTGELFF. The chain employs TRBV5-5 and TRBJ2-2; 10 bases are shared with TRBD1. After removal of 1 base from V and 2 bases from J, the junction contained 5 bases not matched to a gene. Germline loops: CDR1 SGHKS, CDR2 YYEKEE (reference sequence). There are 17 residues in the CDR3.

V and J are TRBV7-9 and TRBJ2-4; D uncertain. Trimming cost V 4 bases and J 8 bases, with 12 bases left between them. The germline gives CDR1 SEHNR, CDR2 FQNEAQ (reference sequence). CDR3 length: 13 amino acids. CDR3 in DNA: TGTGCCAGCAGCTCCCCAACTAAGTACATTCAGTACTTC. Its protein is CASSSPTKYIQYF. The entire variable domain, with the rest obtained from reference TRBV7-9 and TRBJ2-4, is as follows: DTGVSQNPRHKITKRGQNVTFRCDPISEHNRLYWYRQTLGQGPEFLTYFQNEAQLEKSRLLSDRFSAERPKGSFSTLEIQRTEQGDSAMYLCASSSPTKYIQYFGAGTRLSVL.

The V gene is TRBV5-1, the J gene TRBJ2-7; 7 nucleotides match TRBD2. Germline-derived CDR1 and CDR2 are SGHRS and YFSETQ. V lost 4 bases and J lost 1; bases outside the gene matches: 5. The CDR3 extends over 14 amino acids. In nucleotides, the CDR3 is TGCGCCAGCAGCGTAGCGGGCTTATCCTACGAGCAGTACTTC. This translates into CASSVAGLSYEQYF.